The present T cell receptor beta chain was sequenced within a study of shared clonotypes between healthy human individuals. TCRdb keeps only in-frame clones here, not all; method: immunoSEQ multiplex PCR. The repertoire holds under 200,000 clones, with over 80% as singletons. With regard to this clone: What it recognizes is unknown.

Trimming removed 4 bases from V and 6 bases from J, with 10 bases in between. The CDR3 consists of 12 residues. Germline V lookup: CDR1 SQVTM, CDR2 ANQGSEA. The study, taken as a whole, reports: Sampling included only blood; tissue repertoires likely differ.

The receptor was derived from a woman in her 30s in good health. Sequencing was performed on naive CD4+ T cells sorted from blood. Subset reported: CD45RA+ positively selected. This chain connects TRBV29-1 to TRBJ1-5; D remains ambiguous. This CDR3 is CSVVVGGQPQHF. In DNA, the CDR3 is TGCAGCGTTGTAGTAGGCGGTCAGCCCCAGCATTTT.